This T cell receptor beta chain was captured by sequencing in a study of Tregs in tolerant kidney transplant recipients. The study, taken as a whole, reports: For some patients, primers changed over time, blocking nucleotide-level comparison. Findings come from small patient numbers and require larger validation.

Here immunoSEQ multiplex PCR was the method, and the copy in TCRdb shows in-frame clones only, minus some. The sample yields 85,000 to 100,000 clones, 80% to 95% seen once. On this clone itself: Its antigen is not known.

CD4+CD25+CD127- Tregs, CD4+CD25- non-Tregs, CD4 and CD8 cells were sorted. The length of the CDR3 is 14 residues. Germline V gives CDR1 LNHDA, CDR2 SQIVND (reference sequence). Trimming took 2 bases from V and 5 from J, leaving 10 bases between them. This sequence was found in a human donor who received a combined kidney and bone marrow transplant. Source: CD4+ T cells from blood, taken before the transplant. This chain joins TRBV19 and TRBJ2-1; D is perhaps TRBD2 (6 bases). CDR3 sequence: CASSIRGGDNEQFF. The CDR3, as DNA: TGTGCCAGTAGTATAAGAGGCGGGGACAATGAGCAGTTCTTC. The entire variable domain, with the rest obtained from reference TRBV19 and TRBJ2-1, is as follows: DGGITQSPKYLFRKEGQNVTLSCEQNLNHDAMYWYRQDPGQGLRLIYYSQIVNDFQKGDIAEGYSVSREKKESFPLTVTSAQKNPTAFYLCASSIRGGDNEQFFGPGTRLTVL.